The source of this TCR beta chain is a study of CD8 T cells in ankylosing spondylitis. This clonotype was recorded a few times. One entry per CDR3 protein results from TCRdb running MiXCR on the 5' RACE reads. The sample includes around 320,000 distinct CDR3 sequences, under 25% of them seen just once. The CDR3 has 15 amino acids. The V end lost 1 base, the J end lost 0 bases, and 7 bases lay between the germline ends. The germline CDR1 and CDR2 sequences are SEHNR and FQNEAQ (reference sequence). The chain uses TRBV7-9 and TRBJ2-1, with D uncertain. The clonotype originates from a female donor with ankylosing spondylitis or in good health (not recorded which). The sequenced material came from blood, either unsorted or a sorted T cell fraction (not recorded which). The chain's CDR3 is CASSLDLSSYNEQFF. The CDR3 region has the DNA TGTGCCAGCAGCTTAGACCTGAGCTCCTACAATGAGCAGTTCTTC.